This passage covers 18 T cell receptor beta chains from one sample sequenced in a study of T-cell reconstitution after alpha-beta-depleted transplantation in children. For TCRbeta, the library was prepared with unique molecular identifiers. Each CDR3 protein gets one entry after TCRdb re-called the PCR reads with MiXCR. The table has 75,000 to 100,000 distinct CDR3 sequences, roughly 8.3% seen once. Sample: PBMCs from the stem cell graft donor, taken from the stem cell graft. These receptors originate from a human donor who donated a stem cell graft to a child with congenital amegakaryocytic thrombocytopenia.

This clonotype was seen many times. The chain uses TRBV28 and TRBJ1-1, with 8 bases aligning to TRBD1. The germline V gene has CDR1 MDHEN and CDR2 SYDVKM. The ends lost 5 bases at V and 7 bases at J; junction bases unmatched: 18. The CDR3 is 17 amino acids. DNA for the CDR3: TGTGCCAGCAGTCGATCCGGACAGGGTCGGGGACGGGGTGAAGCTTTCTTT. Amino acid sequence: CASSRSGQGRGRGEAFF.

V usage is TRBV7-9 and J usage is TRBJ1-1; D unclear. The CDR3 loop spans 14 amino acids. The germline CDR1 and CDR2 sequences are SEHNR and FQNEAQ (reference sequence). V was trimmed by 2 bases and J by 0 bases, leaving 7 bases between them. The CDR3 here is CASSLTQVNTEAFF. Written as DNA, the CDR3 is TGTGCCAGCAGCTTAACTCAGGTGAACACTGAAGCTTTCTTT.

In this sample, this clonotype turned up many times. The CDR3, as DNA: TGCAGTGCTAGAGGTCGCTCGGGACAGGGACTCAATGAGCAGTTCTTC. This encodes CSARGRSGQGLNEQFF. The chain combines TRBV20-1 with TRBJ2-1; 9 bases fit TRBD1. Germline values: CDR1 DFQATT, CDR2 SNEGSKA (reference sequence). V lost 1 base to trimming and J lost 6 bases; unmatched junction nucleotides: 10. The CDR3 runs to 16 residues.

This clonotype was recorded at least ten times. This sequence joins TRBV12-3 or TRBV12-4 and TRBJ2-6; unclear D gene. The CDR3 is 15 amino acids. Trimming shortened V by 6 bases and J by 4 bases, and 13 bases separated the two germline ends. The CDR3 reads CASRFGNRGANVLTF. CDR3 nucleotide sequence: TGTGCCAGCAGATTTGGAAACCGAGGGGCCAACGTCCTGACTTTC.

This clonotype has at least ten counts. The chain employs TRBV5-5 and TRBJ2-1, with no clear D. Germline-derived CDR1 and CDR2 are SGHKS and YYEKEE (reference sequence). The CDR3 runs 13 residues. Trimming stripped 3 bases from V and 10 bases from J, with 14 bases between. The CDR3 coding sequence is TGTGCCAGCAGCTCGGACGGTGCTGGCGAGCAGTTCTTC. Translation gives CASSSDGAGEQFF.

The chain employs TRBV30 and TRBJ2-2; the match to TRBD1 covers 9 bases. Germline CDR1 reads GTSNPN; CDR2 reads SVGIG (reference sequence). The CDR3 consists of 15 residues. J gave up 5 bases and V 4 bases, and 8 bases lay outside the gene matches. The CDR3 region has the DNA TGTGCCTGGATCGAAGGGACAGGGTGGACCGGGGAGCTGTTTTTT. Its translation is CAWIEGTGWTGELFF.

This clonotype was seen only once. This may come from a read error, since a much larger clone is one base off. V gene TRBV7-2 combines with J gene TRBJ2-7; TRBD1 agrees at 7 bases. Germline trimming cut 4 bases from V and 6 bases from J; bases unmatched to any gene: 12. The CDR3 covers 15 residues. Germline V gene sequence: CDR1 SGHTA, CDR2 FQGNSA. CDR3 sequence: CASSSAGTAICEQYF. The DNA of the CDR3 is TGTGCCAGCAGCTCCGCCGGGACAGCTATCTGCGAGCAGTACTTC.

There are many counts of this clonotype. V and J are TRBV11-3 and TRBJ2-1; D is unresolved. The CDR3 is made up of 12 amino acids. The germline V gene has CDR1 SGHNT and CDR2 YENEEA. Trimming took 0 bases from V and 9 from J, leaving 6 bases between them. The CDR3 DNA follows: TGTGCCAGCAGCTTAGATTTGGGTGAGCAGTTCTTC. It yields the protein CASSLDLGEQFF.

Many counts were recorded for this clonotype. The CDR3 region has the DNA TGTGCCAGCAGTTTCTCGGGGGTCACCGGGGAGCTGTTTTTT. It specifies CASSFSGVTGELFF. The gene calls are TRBV12-3 or TRBV12-4 and TRBJ2-2, with D possibly TRBD2 on 6 matching bases. This CDR3 has 14 amino acids. The germline V and J ends were trimmed by 3 bases and 4 bases, with 9 bases remaining between them.

For this clonotype: A much more abundant neighbour one base away suggests this may be a read error. J is TRBJ2-6 and V is TRBV29-1, with D perhaps matching TRBD1 (5 bases). The CDR3 has 13 amino acids. The V gene's germline CDR1 is SQVTM and CDR2 ANQGSEA. The CDR3 DNA is TGCAGCGTTGGGCCTTATGGGGCCAACGGCCTGACTTTC. It is translated as CSVGPYGANGLTF. Supplemented by reference TRBV29-1 and TRBJ2-6, the full variable domain reads SAVISQKPSRDICQRGTSLTIQCQVDSQVTMMFWYRQQPGQSLTLIATANQGSEATYESGFVIDKFPISRPNLTFSTLTVSNMSPEDSSIYLCSVGPYGANGLTFGAGSRLTVL.

This clonotype appeared a few times. The rearrangement links TRBV5-6 to TRBJ1-3, with 8 bases aligning to TRBD1. This CDR3 has 17 amino acids. Germline values: CDR1 SGHDT, CDR2 YYEEEE. V lost 4 bases and J lost 1; bases outside the gene matches: 10. CDR3: CASSGMTGDESGNTIYF. Here the CDR3 DNA reads TGTGCCAGCAGCGGAATGACAGGGGATGAGTCTGGAAACACCATATATTTT.

This clonotype was observed at least ten times. CDR3 loop: CASSSWTGLTNQPQHF. The CDR3 coding sequence is TGTGCCAGCAGCTCCTGGACAGGGCTCACCAATCAGCCCCAGCATTTT. V gene TRBV7-9 combines with J gene TRBJ1-5, with 8 bases that match TRBD1. The germline V gene encodes CDR1 SEHNR and CDR2 FQNEAQ (reference sequence). V was clipped by 4 bases and J by 3 bases; unmatched bases: 8. The CDR3 has 16 amino acids.

This clonotype has at least ten counts. J is TRBJ1-5 and V is TRBV12-3 or TRBV12-4; D remains unclear. There are 14 residues in the CDR3. The V end was cut by 6 bases, the J end by 4 bases, with 13 bases between. This chain's CDR3 is CASSPSGWNQPQHF. Here the CDR3 DNA reads TGTGCCAGCAGCCCGTCGGGGTGGAATCAGCCCCAGCATTTT.

Many counts were recorded for this clonotype. This rearrangement joins TRBV28 to TRBJ1-1; D is unresolved. Germline V gives CDR1 MDHEN, CDR2 SYDVKM. The length of the CDR3 is 14 residues. V was clipped by 7 bases and J by 3 bases, with 15 bases between them. Here the CDR3 reads CASTSGQKDTEAFF. CDR3 DNA: TGTGCCAGCACCTCCGGGCAGAAGGACACTGAAGCTTTCTTT. Based on the CDR3 plus reference TRBV28 and TRBJ1-1, the full variable domain is DVKVTQSSRYLVKRTGEKVFLECVQDMDHENMFWYRQDPGLGLRLIYFSYDVKMKEKGDIPEGYSVSREKKERFSLILESASTNQTSMYLCASTSGQKDTEAFFGQGTRLTVV.

This clonotype was recorded many times. The chain joins TRBV5-1 to TRBJ2-5; D gene uncertain. The V end was cut by 1 base, the J end by 5 bases, with 9 bases between. There are 13 residues in the CDR3. CDR1 and CDR2 from the germline V gene are SGHRS and YFSETQ. The CDR3 spells CASSLSGPETQYF. CDR3 DNA sequence: TGCGCCAGCAGCTTGTCGGGCCCGGAGACCCAGTACTTC. Based on the CDR3 plus reference TRBV5-1 and TRBJ2-5, the full variable domain is KAGVTQTPRYLIKTRGQQVTLSCSPISGHRSVSWYQQTPGQGLQFLFEYFSETQRNKGNFPGRFSGRQFSNSRSEMNVSTLELGDSALYLCASSLSGPETQYFGPGTRLLVL.

In its sample, this clonotype was seen many times. V gene TRBV10-3 combines with J gene TRBJ1-6; 10 bases fit TRBD1. The CDR3 spans 14 residues. V gave up 10 bases and J gave up 7 bases; unmatched junction bases: 7. Looked up from germline, CDR1 is ENHRY and CDR2 is SYGVKD. CDR3 loop: CATRQGAKNSPLHF. In nucleotides, the CDR3 is TGTGCCACCCGACAGGGGGCGAAGAATTCACCCCTCCACTTT.

This clonotype was found many times. This chain links TRBV18 with TRBJ2-1; D ambiguous. V shed 3 bases and J shed 8 bases, with 8 bases lying between them. The CDR3 is 12 residues long. Germline V CDR1 and CDR2: KGHSH, LQKENI. DNA for the CDR3: TGTGCCAGCTCACCTCCCGGAGATGAGCAGTTCTTC. Its protein product is CASSPPGDEQFF.

This clonotype was detected ten times or more. This chain links TRBV7-2 with TRBJ1-2; tentative D call: TRBD1 (5 bases). Germline loops: CDR1 SGHTA, CDR2 FQGNSA. The V gene lost 5 bases and the J gene lost 4 bases, with 20 bases spanning the gap. The length of the CDR3 is 16 residues. CDR3 sequence: CASSTGPGWEGYGYTF. CDR3 DNA: TGTGCCAGCAGCACGGGGCCTGGGTGGGAAGGCTATGGCTACACCTTC. Together with reference TRBV7-2 and TRBJ1-2, the CDR3 gives the full variable domain: GAGVSQSPSNKVTEKGKDVELRCDPISGHTALYWYRQSLGQGLEFLIYFQGNSAPDKSGLPSDRFSAERTGGSVSTLTIQRTQQEDSAVYLCASSTGPGWEGYGYTFGSGTRLTVV.